The 9 T cell receptor beta chains given below trace back to one sample, sequenced in a study of human versus mouse CDR3 diversity and MHC coevolution. Data came from immunoSEQ multiplex PCR; TCRdb stores just in-frame clones and leaves some out. The table records about 77,000 clones, around 92% of them present only once. The sample taken for sequencing was naive CD4+ T cells from blood. Subset: CD45RO-negative CD62L-positive naive CD4 T cells. Receptors originate from a person between 25 and 69 years old in good health.

This clone was seen just once. V is TRBV5-1 and J is TRBJ2-2; 9 positions match TRBD1. Germline V lookup: CDR1 SGHRS, CDR2 YFSETQ. Unmatched junction bases numbered 4, after V lost 2 bases and J lost 2 bases. The CDR3 totals 16 residues. The DNA of the CDR3 is TGCGCCAGCAGCTTTGGGACAGGGACTAACACCGGGGAGCTGTTTTTT. Translated: CASSFGTGTNTGELFF.

This clone has just one count. This rearrangement joins TRBV30 to TRBJ1-1, with TRBD1 identical over 8 bases. V trimming: 5 bases; J trimming: 5 bases; junction bases outside the gene matches: 10. This CDR3 region has 14 residues. From germline, CDR1 is GTSNPN and CDR2 SVGIG (reference sequence). The CDR3 DNA sequence: TGTGCCTGGCGGCGGACAGGGCTGATAACTGAAGCTTTCTTT. Its translation: CAWRRTGLITEAFF.

The V and J genes are TRBV11-2 and TRBJ1-6; D might be TRBD1 (5 bases). CDR1 and CDR2 (germline): SGHAT, FQNNGV. CDR3 size: 15 residues. The V gene lost 2 bases and the J gene lost 3 bases, with 8 bases spanning the gap. CDR3 sequence: CASSLQGFYNSPLHF. The CDR3 bases are TGTGCCAGCAGCTTACAGGGATTCTATAATTCACCCCTCCACTTT.

The chain joins TRBV7-7 to TRBJ1-1; a possible D gene is TRBD1 (5 bases). Trimming removed 5 bases at V and 8 bases at J, with 12 bases between. The CDR3 is 12 residues long. The germline V gene encodes CDR1 SSHAT and CDR2 FNYEAQ (reference sequence). The CDR3 DNA reads TGTGCCAGCAGCCGCCCCGGGGGGGAAGCTTTCTTT. It translates to CASSRPGGEAFF.

For the CDR3, the DNA is TGTGCCAGCAGCTTGGATACGGCAGGGGTAGACTATGGCTACACCTTC. This sequence encodes CASSLDTAGVDYGYTF. The J gene is TRBJ1-2, the V gene TRBV5-4; tentatively, D is TRBD1 (6 bases). Trimming removed 0 bases at V and 3 bases at J, with 15 bases between. CDR1 and CDR2 from the germline V gene are SGHNT and YYREEE (reference sequence). The CDR3 spans 16 residues.

The chain employs TRBV4-1 and TRBJ1-1, with D possibly TRBD1 on 6 matching bases. The germline V gene has CDR1 MGHRA and CDR2 YSYEKL. Deletions cut 1 base from V and 10 bases from J, with 16 bases between. The CDR3 has 14 residues. This CDR3 is CASSQVGAGGTAFF. The CDR3 DNA sequence: TGCGCCAGCAGCCAAGTGGGGGCTGGGGGTACAGCTTTCTTT.

The rearrangement uses TRBV6-5 and TRBJ1-2, with D unclear. The CDR3 runs to 13 residues. Deletions cut 4 bases from V and 2 bases from J, with 8 bases between. Germline CDR1 is MNHEY and CDR2 is SVGAGI. For the CDR3, the DNA is TGTGCCAGCAGTTTCGCAGGCAACTATGGCTACACCTTC. Residues: CASSFAGNYGYTF.

This rearrangement joins TRBV6-1 to TRBJ1-4; unclear D gene. V lost 4 bases and J 6 bases, leaving 9 bases between the germline ends. This CDR3 spans 13 amino acids. The germline V gene encodes CDR1 MNHNS and CDR2 SASEGT. CDR3 in amino acids: CASSVQSDEKLFF. The CDR3 nucleotides are TGTGCCAGCAGTGTACAGTCGGATGAAAAACTGTTTTTT.

This chain links TRBV11-2 with TRBJ2-5; no definite D call. The CDR3 sequence is 13 residues long. Germline CDR1 SGHAT, CDR2 FQNNGV. Trimming left V 5 bases short and J 1 base short, with 8 bases between. CDR3: CASSPYSQETQYF. DNA of the CDR3: TGTGCCAGCAGCCCCTACTCCCAAGAGACCCAGTACTTC.